This entry describes one T cell receptor (beta chain). Sequencing used immunoSEQ multiplex PCR; TCRdb keeps in-frame clones, though not all of them. Of approximately 150,000 clones detected, more than 65% appear once; the ten largest clones hold 6.5% to 9%. These data originate in a study of blood T cell repertoires in COVID-19. Study in general: Specimens from acute and convalescent COVID-19 originated in the United States, Italy and Spain. T cells, B-cell-depleted T cells, or PBMCs supplied cDNA or gDNA.

The CDR3 totals 15 residues. Looked up from germline, CDR1 is SGHAT and CDR2 is FQNNGV. The ends lost 4 bases at V and 6 bases at J; junction bases unmatched: 5. The sequence derives from a woman aged 45-65 years in a cohort sampled during active or convalescent COVID-19. J is TRBJ2-1 and V is TRBV11-2; 11 nucleotides line up with TRBD2. Material for sequencing was peripheral blood. CDR3: CASSSGTSGSNEQFF. CDR3 nucleotide sequence: TGTGCCAGCAGCTCCGGGACTAGCGGATCCAATGAGCAGTTCTTC.